This is a list of T cell receptor beta chains from one sample in a study of blood T cell repertoires in COVID-19. The repertoire was sequenced with immunoSEQ multiplex PCR; TCRdb's copy has only in-frame clones and lacks some. The sample consists of about 280,000 clones, around 89% of them appearing once. The material sequenced was PBMCs or T cells enriched from blood (not recorded which). The receptors stem from a woman aged 55-69 years in a cohort exposed to, infected with or recovered from COVID-19 (not recorded which). CDR3s include the opening cysteine and the closing phenylalanine or tryptophan. A D gene is named only where the DNA matches it firmly.

d_call,v_call,j_call,cdr3_nt,cdr3_aa
TRBD2,TRBV7-8,TRBJ2-5,TGTGCCAGCAGCCCCGGGGGGACTACCCAAGAGACCCAGTACTTC,CASSPGGTTQETQYF
NA,TRBV15,TRBJ1-2,TGTGCCACCAGCAGGCGGGGCGGGGGAGCTAACTATGGCTACACCTTC,CATSRRGGGANYGYTF
TRBD2,TRBV7-2,TRBJ2-7,TGTGCCAGCAGCTTAGCCCCGGGGGGGAACTACGAGCAGTACTTC,CASSLAPGGNYEQYF
NA,TRBV24-1,TRBJ2-1,TGTGCCACCAGTGATCTCGCCGCAGCGGGTTCCTACAATGAGCAGTTCTTC,CATSDLAAAGSYNEQFF
TRBD2,TRBV9,TRBJ2-3,TGTGCCAGCAGCGTAGTTGGTAGCGGGAGTTCGGCAGATACGCAGTATTTT,CASSVVGSGSSADTQYF
TRBD2,TRBV27,TRBJ2-1,TGTGCCAGCAGTAAGGGGACTAGCGGTAGCAATGAGCAGTTCTTC,CASSKGTSGSNEQFF
TRBD1,TRBV7-2,TRBJ2-7,TGTGCCAGCAGCTTAGCCCGGGACAGGGGCGAGCAGTACTTC,CASSLARDRGEQYF
NA,TRBV28,TRBJ1-2,TGTGCCAGCAGTTTCGGGGGTGACTATGGCTACACCTTC,CASSFGGDYGYTF
TRBD1,TRBV15,TRBJ2-7,TGTGCCACCAGCAGCCAAAGACAGGGTTACGAGCAGTACTTC,CATSSQRQGYEQYF
TRBD1,TRBV9,TRBJ2-7,TGTGCCAGCAGCGAGGGGACAGGCGTTTCCTACGAGCAGTACTTC,CASSEGTGVSYEQYF
TRBD2,TRBV10-1,TRBJ2-5,TGCGCCAGCAGTCGAGCGGGGAAGGGTAGCGAGACCCAGTACTTC,CASSRAGKGSETQYF
NA,TRBV9,TRBJ1-6,TGTGCCAGCAGCCAAAATCAGGGCATATCAAATTCACCCCTCCACTTT,CASSQNQGISNSPLHF
TRBD2,TRBV5-1,TRBJ2-1,TGCGCCAGCCAACCACTAGCGGGAGGGCCCAATGAGCAGTTCTTC,CASQPLAGGPNEQFF
NA,TRBV2,TRBJ2-1,TGTGCCAGCAGTGAACTCGCGTCATACAATGAGCAGTTCTTC,CASSELASYNEQFF
TRBD1,TRBV19,TRBJ2-3,TGTGCCAGTACCCGGGCGGGACAGGCGCTGGCGCCAGATACGCAGTATTTT,CASTRAGQALAPDTQYF
NA,TRBV7-9,TRBJ2-1,TGTGCCAGCAGCTTAGGCGCTCTTAGCTCCTACAATGAGCAGTTCTTC,CASSLGALSSYNEQFF